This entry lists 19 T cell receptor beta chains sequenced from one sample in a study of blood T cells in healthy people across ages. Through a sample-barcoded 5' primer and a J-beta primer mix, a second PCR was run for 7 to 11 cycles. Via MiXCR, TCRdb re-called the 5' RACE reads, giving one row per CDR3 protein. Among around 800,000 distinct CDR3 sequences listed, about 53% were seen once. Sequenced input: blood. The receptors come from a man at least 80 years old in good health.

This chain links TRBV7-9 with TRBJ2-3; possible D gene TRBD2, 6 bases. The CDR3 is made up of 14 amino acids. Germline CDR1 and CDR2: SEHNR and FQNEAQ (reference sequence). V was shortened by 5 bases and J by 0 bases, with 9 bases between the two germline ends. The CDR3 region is CASSRSGSTDTQYF. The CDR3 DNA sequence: TGTGCCAGCAGCCGTAGCGGAAGCACAGATACGCAGTATTTT.

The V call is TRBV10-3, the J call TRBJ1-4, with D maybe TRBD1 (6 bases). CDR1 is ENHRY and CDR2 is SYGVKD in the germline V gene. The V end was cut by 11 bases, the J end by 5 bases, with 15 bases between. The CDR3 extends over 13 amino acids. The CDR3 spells CASRTDPNEKLFF. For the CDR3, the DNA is TGTGCCTCCCGGACAGACCCGAATGAAAAACTGTTTTTT.

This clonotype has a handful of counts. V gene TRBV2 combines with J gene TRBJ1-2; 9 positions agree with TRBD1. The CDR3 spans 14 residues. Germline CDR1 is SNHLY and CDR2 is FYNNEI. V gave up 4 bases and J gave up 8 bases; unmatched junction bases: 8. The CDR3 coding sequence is TGTGCCAGCAGTGGGACAGGGGCCGCTAGGGGCTACACCTTC. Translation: CASSGTGAARGYTF.

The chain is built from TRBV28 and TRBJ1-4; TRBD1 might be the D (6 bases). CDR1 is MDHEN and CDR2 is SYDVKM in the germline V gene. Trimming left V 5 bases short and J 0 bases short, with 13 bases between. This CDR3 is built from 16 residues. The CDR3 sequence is CASSLWTASTNEKLFF. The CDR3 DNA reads TGTGCCAGCAGTCTCTGGACAGCATCAACTAATGAAAAACTGTTTTTT.

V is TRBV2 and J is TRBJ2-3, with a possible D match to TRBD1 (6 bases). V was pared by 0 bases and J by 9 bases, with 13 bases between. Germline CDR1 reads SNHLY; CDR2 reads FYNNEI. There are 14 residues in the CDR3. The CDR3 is CASSEAWGRGTQYF. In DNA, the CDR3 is TGTGCCAGCAGTGAAGCGTGGGGGCGAGGCACGCAGTATTTT.

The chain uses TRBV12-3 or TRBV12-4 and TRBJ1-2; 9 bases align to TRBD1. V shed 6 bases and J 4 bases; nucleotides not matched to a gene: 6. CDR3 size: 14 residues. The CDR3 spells CASSYGQGSYGYTF. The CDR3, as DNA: TGTGCCAGCAGCTACGGACAGGGGAGCTATGGCTACACCTTC.

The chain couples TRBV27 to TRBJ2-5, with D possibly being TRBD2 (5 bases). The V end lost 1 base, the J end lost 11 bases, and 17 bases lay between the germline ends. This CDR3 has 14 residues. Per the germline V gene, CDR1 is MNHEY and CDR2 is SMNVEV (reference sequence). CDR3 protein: CASSLYTSTYEQYF. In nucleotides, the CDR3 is TGTGCCAGCAGTTTATATACTAGTACCTATGAGCAGTACTTC.

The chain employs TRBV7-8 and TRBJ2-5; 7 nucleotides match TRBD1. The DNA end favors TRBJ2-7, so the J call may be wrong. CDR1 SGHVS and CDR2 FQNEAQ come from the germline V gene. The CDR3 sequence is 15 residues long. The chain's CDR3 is CASSLEDRISDEQYF. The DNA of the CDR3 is TGTGCCAGCAGCTTAGAGGACAGGATATCTGACGAGCAGTACTTC.

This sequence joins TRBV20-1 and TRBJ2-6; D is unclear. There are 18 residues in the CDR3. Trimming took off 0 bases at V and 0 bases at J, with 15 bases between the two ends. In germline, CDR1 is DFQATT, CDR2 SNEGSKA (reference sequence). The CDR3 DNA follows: TGCAGTGCTAGAGATCCAGAGCTAACCGACTCTGGGGCCAACGTCCTGACTTTC. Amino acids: CSARDPELTDSGANVLTF.

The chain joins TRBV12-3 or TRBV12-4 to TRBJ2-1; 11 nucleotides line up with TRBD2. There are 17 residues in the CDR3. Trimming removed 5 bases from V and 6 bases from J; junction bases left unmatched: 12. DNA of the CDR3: TGTGCCAGCAGTCCCGGACTAGCGGGCTTTCGGGCCAATGAGCAGTTCTTC. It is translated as CASSPGLAGFRANEQFF.

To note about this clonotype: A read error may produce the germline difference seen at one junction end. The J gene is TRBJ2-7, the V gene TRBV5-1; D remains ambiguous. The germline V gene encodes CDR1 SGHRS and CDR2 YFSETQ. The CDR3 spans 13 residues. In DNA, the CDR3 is TGCGCCAGCAGTCTCCGCGTCTCCTACGAGCGGTACTTC. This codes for CASSLRVSYERYF.

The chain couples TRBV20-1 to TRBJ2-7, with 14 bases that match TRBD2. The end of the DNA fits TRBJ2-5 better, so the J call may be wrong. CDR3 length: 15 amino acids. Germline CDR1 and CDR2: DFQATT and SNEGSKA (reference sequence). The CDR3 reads CSARDGLAGGETQYF. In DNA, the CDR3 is TGCAGTGCTAGAGACGGACTAGCGGGAGGTGAGACCCAGTACTTC.

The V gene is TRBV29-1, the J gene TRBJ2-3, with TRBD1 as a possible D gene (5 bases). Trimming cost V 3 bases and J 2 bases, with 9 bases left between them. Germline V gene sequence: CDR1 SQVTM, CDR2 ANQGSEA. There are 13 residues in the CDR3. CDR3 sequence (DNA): TGCAGCGTTGATTGGGGCCACACAGATACGCAGTATTTT. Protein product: CSVDWGHTDTQYF.

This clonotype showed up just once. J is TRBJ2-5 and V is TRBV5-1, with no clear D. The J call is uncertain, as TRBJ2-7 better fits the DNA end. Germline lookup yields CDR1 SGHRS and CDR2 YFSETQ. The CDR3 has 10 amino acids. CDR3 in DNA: TGCGCCAGCGCCCAAGGCGAGCAGTACTTC. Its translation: CASAQGEQYF.

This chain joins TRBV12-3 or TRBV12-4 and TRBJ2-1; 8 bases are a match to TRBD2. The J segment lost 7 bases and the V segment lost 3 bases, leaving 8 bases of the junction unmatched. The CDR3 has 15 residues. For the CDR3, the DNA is TGTGCCAGCAGTTTCCCTCGGGGGGGCCGGAATGAGCAGTTCTTC. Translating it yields CASSFPRGGRNEQFF.

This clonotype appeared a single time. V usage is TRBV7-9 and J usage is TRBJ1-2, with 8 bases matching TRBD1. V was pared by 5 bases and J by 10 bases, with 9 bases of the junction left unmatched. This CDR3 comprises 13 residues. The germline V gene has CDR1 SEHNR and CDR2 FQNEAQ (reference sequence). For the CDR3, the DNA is TGTGCCAGCAGCATATCGACAGGGGTTGACTACACCTTC. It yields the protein CASSISTGVDYTF.

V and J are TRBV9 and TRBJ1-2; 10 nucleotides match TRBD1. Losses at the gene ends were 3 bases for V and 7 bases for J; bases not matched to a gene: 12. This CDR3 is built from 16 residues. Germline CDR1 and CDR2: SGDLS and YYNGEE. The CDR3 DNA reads TGTGCCAGCAGCGCCTGGGGGACAGGGGCTGAAGGTGGCTACACCTTC. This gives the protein CASSAWGTGAEGGYTF.

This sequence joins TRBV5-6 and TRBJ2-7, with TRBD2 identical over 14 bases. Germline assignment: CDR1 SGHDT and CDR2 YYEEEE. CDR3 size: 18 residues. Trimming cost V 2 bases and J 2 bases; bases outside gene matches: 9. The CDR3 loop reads CASSFTGLAGVSTYEQYF. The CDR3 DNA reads TGTGCCAGCAGCTTTACGGGACTAGCGGGAGTTAGCACCTACGAGCAGTACTTC.

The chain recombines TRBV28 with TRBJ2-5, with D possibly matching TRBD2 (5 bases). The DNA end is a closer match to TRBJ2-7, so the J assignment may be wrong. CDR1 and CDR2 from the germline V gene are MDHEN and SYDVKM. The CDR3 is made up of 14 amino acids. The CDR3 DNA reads TGTGCCAGCAGTGCGAGCCGGGAATTCTACGAGCAGTACTTC. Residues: CASSASREFYEQYF.